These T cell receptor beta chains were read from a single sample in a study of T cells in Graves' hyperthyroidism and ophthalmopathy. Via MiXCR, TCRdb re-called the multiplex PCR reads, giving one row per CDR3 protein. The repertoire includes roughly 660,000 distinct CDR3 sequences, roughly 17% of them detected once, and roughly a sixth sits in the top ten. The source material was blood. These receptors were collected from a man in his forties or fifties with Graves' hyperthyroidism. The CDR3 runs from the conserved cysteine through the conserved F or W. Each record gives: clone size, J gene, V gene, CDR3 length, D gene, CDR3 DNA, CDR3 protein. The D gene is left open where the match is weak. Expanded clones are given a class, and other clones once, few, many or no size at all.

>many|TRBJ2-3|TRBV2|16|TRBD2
TGTGCCAGCAGTGAAGGGCTAGCGGGAGTGGCAGATGCGCAGTATTTT
CASSEGLAGVADAQYF
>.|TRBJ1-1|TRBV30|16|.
TGTGCCTGGAGTGTAGGGCGGGTTGTTAAAGACACTGAAGCTTTCTTT
CAWSVGRVVKDTEAFF
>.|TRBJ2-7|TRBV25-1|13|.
TGTGCCAGCAGGGGGAATTGGCTCCACGAGCAGTACTTC
CASRGNWLHEQYF
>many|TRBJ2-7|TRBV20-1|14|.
TGCAGTGCTAGTGAGGCAGGGGATCCCTACGAGCAGTACTTC
CSASEAGDPYEQYF
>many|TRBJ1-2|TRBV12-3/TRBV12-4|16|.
TGTGCCAGCAGTTTGATCCCCCGGGGCGTGACTTCTGGCTACACCTTC
CASSLIPRGVTSGYTF
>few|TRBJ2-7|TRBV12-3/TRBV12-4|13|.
TGTGCCAGCAGTTGGTCCCCCCTGCACGAGCAGTACTTC
CASSWSPLHEQYF
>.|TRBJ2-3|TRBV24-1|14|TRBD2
TGTGCCACCAGTGTTACGGGAGGGCCAGATACGCAGTATTTT
CATSVTGGPDTQYF
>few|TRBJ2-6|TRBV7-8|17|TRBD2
TGTGCCAGCAGCTTAGTTGGTGGGAGGGCGGGGGCCAACGTCCTGACTTTC
CASSLVGGRAGANVLTF
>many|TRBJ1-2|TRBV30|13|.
TGTGCCTGGAGTGTGGACGGATACTATGGCTACACCTTC
CAWSVDGYYGYTF
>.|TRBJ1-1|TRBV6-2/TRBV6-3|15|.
TGTGCCAGCAGTTACTCGGACAAGGCCAGCGGTGAAGCTTTCTTT
CASSYSDKASGEAFF
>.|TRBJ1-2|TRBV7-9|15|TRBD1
TGTGCCAGCAGCTTAGTTATGGACAGGGCCGGCGGCTACACCTTC
CASSLVMDRAGGYTF
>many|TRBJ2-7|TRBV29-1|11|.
TGCAGCGGACGGATCAACTACGAGCAGTACTTC
CSGRINYEQYF
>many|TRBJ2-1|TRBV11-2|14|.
TGTGCCAGCAGCTTAGTCCGAGGCGGCAATGAGCAGTTCTTC
CASSLVRGGNEQFF
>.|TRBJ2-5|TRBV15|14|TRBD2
TGTGCCACCAGCAGAGGGGTAGCGGGAGAGACCCAGTACTTC
CATSRGVAGETQYF
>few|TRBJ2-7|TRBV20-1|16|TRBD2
TGCAGTGCTATACACCTCGTTGGCGGGAGAGGCTACGAGCAGTACTTC
CSAIHLVGGRGYEQYF
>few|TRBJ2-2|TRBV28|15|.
TGTGCCAGCAGCATCTGGCCGGGGAGGACCGGGGAGCTGTTTTTT
CASSIWPGRTGELFF
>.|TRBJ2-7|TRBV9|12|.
TGTGCCAGCAGCGTAGATAGCGACGAGCAGTACTTC
CASSVDSDEQYF
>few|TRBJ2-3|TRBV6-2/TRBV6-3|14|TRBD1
TGTGCCAGCGGACGGGACAGGGTCACAGATACGCAGTATTTT
CASGRDRVTDTQYF
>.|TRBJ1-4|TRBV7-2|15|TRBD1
TGTGCCAGCAGCCCCCGGACAGGGGGAAGTGAAAAACTGTTTTTT
CASSPRTGGSEKLFF
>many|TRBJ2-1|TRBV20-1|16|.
TGCAGTGCTAGAGAGGGGGCGGGTAGCTCCTACAATGAGCAGTTCTTC
CSAREGAGSSYNEQFF
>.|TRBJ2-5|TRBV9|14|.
TGTGCCAGCAGCGTAGGGAGGGGGCGGGAGACCCAGTACTTC
CASSVGRGRETQYF
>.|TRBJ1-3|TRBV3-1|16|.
TGTGCCAGCAGCGACGGTTTTCTGGGCTCTGGAAACACCATATATTTT
CASSDGFLGSGNTIYF
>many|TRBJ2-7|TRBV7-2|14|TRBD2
TGTGCCAGCAGCCGGGGGGACTTCTCCTACGAGCAGTACTTC
CASSRGDFSYEQYF
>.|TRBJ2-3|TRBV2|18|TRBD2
TGTGCCAGCAGTAGGCGCTCGAATAGCGGGGCTAGCACAGATACGCAGTGTTTT
CASSRRSNSGASTDTQCF
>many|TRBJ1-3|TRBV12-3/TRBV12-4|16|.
TGTGCCAGCAGTTTAGTTCTGGGGACCTCTGGAAACACCATATATTTT
CASSLVLGTSGNTIYF
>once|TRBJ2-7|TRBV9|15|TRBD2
TGTGCCAGCAGCCAAACTAGCGCTAGCTCCTACGAGCAGTACTTC
CASSQTSASSYEQYF